The 25 T cell receptor beta chains presented below share a single source sample, sequenced in a study of blood T cell repertoires in COVID-19. TCRdb's table, derived via immunoSEQ multiplex PCR, lists solely in-frame clones and lacks some. There are approximately 120,000 clones in the sample; roughly 82% occur only once, and roughly 7.7% lies in the top ten. Source material: peripheral blood. These receptor sequences come from an elderly woman with active or convalescent COVID-19.

The rearrangement links TRBV4-2 to TRBJ2-1, with 10 bases fitting TRBD2. Germline V gives CDR1 LGHNA, CDR2 YNFKEQ. CDR3 length: 19 residues. The junction had 8 bases not matched to a gene; V was cut back by 0 bases and J by 0 bases. This chain's CDR3 is CASSQESSGSLGSYNEQFF. The CDR3 DNA reads as TGTGCCAGCAGCCAAGAGTCTAGCGGGAGTCTCGGCTCCTACAATGAGCAGTTCTTC.

The chain joins TRBV5-1 to TRBJ2-1; 7 nucleotides match TRBD2. Trimming took 3 bases from V and 8 from J; bases not matched to a gene: 11. Germline V gene data show CDR1 as SGHRS and CDR2 as YFSETQ. CDR3 length equals 15 residues. This CDR3 is CASSSIAGTGDEQFF. CDR3 DNA sequence: TGCGCCAGCAGCTCTATAGCGGGCACGGGCGATGAGCAGTTCTTC.

The rearrangement links TRBV5-5 to TRBJ2-5; 9 nucleotides line up with TRBD2. The CDR3 has 15 residues. The V gene end was trimmed by 2 bases and the J gene end by 2 bases; junction bases not matched to a gene: 4. Germline V gene data show CDR1 as SGHKS and CDR2 as YYEKEE (reference sequence). The CDR3 region is CASSFYLAGQETQYF. DNA of the CDR3: TGTGCCAGCAGCTTCTACCTAGCGGGACAAGAGACCCAGTACTTC.

This rearrangement joins TRBV24-1 to TRBJ2-1; D may be TRBD2 (5 bases). V was clipped by 4 bases and J by 7 bases, with 22 bases between them. The CDR3 loop spans 17 amino acids. The V gene's germline CDR1 is KGHDR and CDR2 SFDVKD. This CDR3 is CATSEGTLSVAGNEQFF. The CDR3 DNA follows: TGTGCCACCAGTGAGGGCACTCTTAGCGTGGCTGGAAATGAGCAGTTCTTC.

The chain joins TRBV6-4 to TRBJ1-5, with 7 bases identical to TRBD1. The CDR3 covers 14 residues. CDR1 is MRHNA and CDR2 is SNTAGT in the germline V gene. The ends lost 3 bases at V and 2 bases at J; junction bases unmatched: 1. This CDR3 is CASSEGGGNQPQHF. DNA of the CDR3: TGTGCCAGCAGTGAAGGGGGCGGCAATCAGCCCCAGCATTTT.

The chain joins TRBV2 to TRBJ1-1; a weak D match, TRBD1 (5 bases). The CDR3 has 14 residues. CDR1 is SNHLY, CDR2 FYNNEI, per germline. Trimming took 6 bases from V and 0 from J, leaving 11 bases between them. CDR3 loop: CASRNRFMNTEAFF. CDR3 bases: TGTGCCAGCAGGAACAGGTTTATGAACACTGAAGCTTTCTTT.

J is TRBJ2-7 and V is TRBV6-5; D perhaps matches TRBD1 (6 bases). Germline CDR1 and CDR2: MNHEY and SVGAGI. The CDR3 totals 14 residues. V lost 2 bases and J lost 0, with 8 bases in between. The CDR3: CASSYEQGSYEQYF. Here the CDR3 DNA reads TGTGCCAGCAGTTACGAACAGGGCTCCTACGAGCAGTACTTC.

This rearrangement joins TRBV3-1 (or the pseudogene TRBV3-2) to TRBJ2-7; 12 bases are a match to TRBD2. Germline assignment: CDR1 LGHDT and CDR2 YNNKEL (reference sequence). This CDR3 region has 16 residues. V lost 1 base and J lost 0; bases outside the gene matches: 1. CDR3 residues: CASSQASGGASYEQYF. The CDR3 region has the DNA TGTGCCAGCAGCCAAGCTAGCGGGGGGGCCTCCTACGAGCAGTACTTC.

This CDR3 reads CASSLMGAVLKTQYF. In nucleotides, the CDR3 is TGTGCCAGCAGCTTGATGGGGGCAGTACTAAAGACCCAGTACTTC. The chain is built from TRBV5-4 and TRBJ2-5; D possibly corresponds to TRBD1 (6 bases). With 1 base removed from V and 6 bases from J, the gap between germline ends came to 16 bases. This CDR3 region has 15 residues. The V gene's germline CDR1 is SGHNT and CDR2 YYREEE (reference sequence).

The chain has TRBV2 and TRBJ2-7, with 9 bases matching TRBD1. V shed 4 bases, J shed 5 bases, and the junction held 9 bases outside the gene matches. The CDR3 is 15 residues long. Germline V gene lookup returns CDR1 SNHLY and CDR2 FYNNEI. The CDR3 nucleotides read TGTGCCAGCAGTGGGGGGACAGGGATTCCCCACGAGCAGTACTTC. Protein: CASSGGTGIPHEQYF.

The sample holds a few counts of this clone. The gene calls are TRBV3-1 (or the pseudogene TRBV3-2) and TRBJ2-1, with a weak D call TRBD2 (6 bases). This CDR3 has 11 residues. The germline gives CDR1 LGHDT, CDR2 YNNKEL (reference sequence). Trimming shortened V by 3 bases and J by 12 bases, and 9 bases separated the two germline ends. The CDR3 DNA follows: TGTGCCAGCAGCCATGGCGGGACGCAGTTCTTC. It is translated as CASSHGGTQFF.

The chain is built from TRBV6-1 and TRBJ2-7; tentatively, D is TRBD1 (6 bases). The CDR3 loop spans 13 amino acids. CDR1 and CDR2 (germline): MNHNS, SASEGT. Trimming pared 1 base from V and 7 bases from J, leaving 11 bases between. The CDR3 sequence: CASSEVEDREQYF. DNA for the CDR3: TGTGCCAGCAGTGAAGTAGAGGACAGAGAGCAGTACTTC.

This chain uses TRBV12-2 with TRBJ2-2; the DNA was not compared with TRBD1, the D call given in the table. TRBV12-2 is noted as a pseudogene. The length of the CDR3 is 16 residues. CDR3 sequence reads: CASRDVGTDNTGELFF. In nucleotides, the CDR3 is TGTGCAAGTCGGGACGTGGGGACAGACAACACCGGGGAGCTGTTTTTT.

This chain joins TRBV3-1 (or the pseudogene TRBV3-2) and TRBJ2-1; a possible D gene is TRBD2 (6 bases). The V gene lost 5 bases and the J gene lost 4 bases, with 18 bases spanning the gap. Germline lookup yields CDR1 LGHDT and CDR2 YNNKEL (reference sequence). This CDR3 is built from 16 residues. The DNA of the CDR3 is TGTGCCAGCAGCTCAACTTCGGGAGAGAGGTACAATGAGCAGTTCTTC. Translation: CASSSTSGERYNEQFF.

The chain is built from TRBV25-1 and TRBJ1-2, with D maybe TRBD1 (5 bases). The CDR3 length is 17 residues. V lost 1 base, J lost 2 bases, and 17 bases lay in between. Germline V gives CDR1 MGHDK, CDR2 SYGVNS. Here the CDR3 reads CASSELGSQTENYGYTF. The CDR3 DNA reads as TGTGCCAGCAGTGAATTGGGGTCCCAGACAGAGAACTATGGCTACACCTTC.

The genes are TRBV5-1 and TRBJ2-1; 12 nucleotides line up with TRBD2. Germline V gene sequence: CDR1 SGHRS, CDR2 YFSETQ. V lost 4 bases and J lost 10; bases outside the gene matches: 9. The CDR3 has 15 residues. CDR3 in DNA: TGCGCCAGCAGCCCCTGGACTAGCGGGAATGGGGAGCAGTTCTTC. It encodes CASSPWTSGNGEQFF. The full variable domain, its missing parts supplied by reference TRBV5-1 and TRBJ2-1, is KAGVTQTPRYLIKTRGQQVTLSCSPISGHRSVSWYQQTPGQGLQFLFEYFSETQRNKGNFPGRFSGRQFSNSRSEMNVSTLELGDSALYLCASSPWTSGNGEQFFGPGTRLTVL.

The V gene is TRBV19, the J gene TRBJ2-1; TRBD2 matches 10 bases. Trimming removed 6 bases from V and 8 bases from J; junction bases left unmatched: 10. CDR1 is LNHDA, CDR2 SQIVND, per germline (reference sequence). This CDR3 region has 15 residues. The CDR3 DNA reads as TGTGCCAGTAGGGTAAGACTAGCGGGTTTTCATGAGCAGTTCTTC. It translates to CASRVRLAGFHEQFF.

The chain employs TRBV5-1 and TRBJ2-5; 9 nucleotides line up with TRBD1. The germline V gene has CDR1 SGHRS and CDR2 YFSETQ. J gave up 4 bases and V 1 base, and 5 bases lay outside the gene matches. This CDR3 comprises 15 residues. Here the CDR3 DNA reads TGCGCCAGCAGCTTGACAGGGGGCAGGACAGAGACCCAGTACTTC. Translation: CASSLTGGRTETQYF.

This clone has more than one count but fewer than ten. This chain links TRBV28 with TRBJ2-7, with D perhaps matching TRBD2 (6 bases). From germline, CDR1 is MDHEN and CDR2 SYDVKM. The length of the CDR3 is 16 residues. The V end lost 5 bases, the J end lost 0 bases, and 17 bases lay between the germline ends. The chain's CDR3 is CASSGGSGASSYEQYF. The CDR3 DNA sequence: TGTGCCAGCAGTGGGGGGAGTGGAGCGAGCTCCTACGAGCAGTACTTC.

The J gene is TRBJ2-2, the V gene TRBV12-3 or TRBV12-4; D perhaps matches TRBD1 (6 bases). The CDR3 extends over 13 amino acids. Trimming stripped 7 bases from V and 6 bases from J, with 12 bases between. DNA for the CDR3: TGTGCCAGCAACCTACAGGGTCCCGGGGAGCTGTTTTTT. Its translation: CASNLQGPGELFF.

Only one count was recorded for this clone. The chain links TRBV10-3 to TRBJ2-3; a weak D match, TRBD2 (5 bases). This CDR3 region has 15 residues. Trimming took off 0 bases at V and 3 bases at J, with 10 bases between the two ends. CDR1 is ENHRY, CDR2 SYGVKD, per germline. CDR3 protein: CAISESTLATDTQYF. The CDR3, as DNA: TGTGCCATCAGTGAGTCGACCTTAGCGACAGATACGCAGTATTTT.

The chain links TRBV5-4 to TRBJ1-6, with no clear D. The V end was cut by 0 bases, the J end by 6 bases, with 7 bases between. This CDR3 comprises 14 residues. Germline CDR1 is SGHNT and CDR2 is YYREEE (reference sequence). CDR3 amino acids: CASSLGHTNSPLHF. The CDR3 nucleotides are TGTGCCAGCAGCTTGGGACATACTAATTCACCCCTCCACTTT.

This clone was counted between two and nine times. This chain joins TRBV27 and TRBJ1-6; the match to TRBD1 covers 9 bases. Germline V CDR1 and CDR2: MNHEY, SMNVEV (reference sequence). This CDR3 spans 15 amino acids. With 6 bases clipped from V and 10 bases from J, the junction kept 10 bases outside the gene matches. CDR3 loop: CASSLRDRVYSPLHF. The CDR3 bases are TGTGCCAGCAGCCTCCGGGACAGGGTCTACTCACCCCTCCACTTT.

This rearrangement joins TRBV3-1 (or the pseudogene TRBV3-2) to TRBJ1-1; D not certain. The CDR3 loop spans 14 amino acids. The germline V gene has CDR1 LGHDT and CDR2 YNNKEL (reference sequence). V gave up 0 bases and J gave up 4 bases, with 9 bases separating them. Here the CDR3 reads CASSQDLLATEAFF. CDR3 nucleotides: TGTGCCAGCAGCCAAGACTTGCTGGCCACTGAAGCTTTCTTT.

V is TRBV7-2 and J is TRBJ2-2; D gene ambiguous. CDR3 length: 13 residues. The V end was cut by 0 bases, the J end by 6 bases, with 5 bases between. Germline V gene data show CDR1 as SGHTA and CDR2 as FQGNSA. The CDR3 spells CASSLALSGELFF. CDR3 DNA: TGTGCCAGCAGCTTAGCTCTGTCCGGGGAGCTGTTTTTT.